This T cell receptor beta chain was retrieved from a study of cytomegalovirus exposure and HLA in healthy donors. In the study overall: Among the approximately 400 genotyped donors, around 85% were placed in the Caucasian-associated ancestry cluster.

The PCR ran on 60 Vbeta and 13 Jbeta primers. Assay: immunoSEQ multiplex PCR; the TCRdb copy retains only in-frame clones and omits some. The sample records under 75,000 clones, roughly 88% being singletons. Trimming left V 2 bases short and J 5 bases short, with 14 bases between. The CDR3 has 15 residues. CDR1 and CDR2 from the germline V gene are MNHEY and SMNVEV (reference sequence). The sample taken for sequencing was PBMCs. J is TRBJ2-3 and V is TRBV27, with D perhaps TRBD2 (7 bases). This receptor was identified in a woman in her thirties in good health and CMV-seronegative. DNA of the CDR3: TGTGCCAGCAGTTTAATGGGGGGGCCGGGAGATACGCAGTATTTT. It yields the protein CASSLMGGPGDTQYF.